The 26 T cell receptor beta chains reported below all come from one sample, sequenced in a study of human T cells and chemical hapten exposure. Blood, whole and unfractionated, served as the source for total RNA extraction. TCRdb independently ran MiXCR on the 5' RACE reads; one entry per CDR3 protein. This sample has about 81,000 distinct CDR3 sequences, with about 8% found just once. These receptors came from a male donor in good health.

This clonotype was counted a few times. This chain uses TRBV20-1 with TRBJ1-1, with 8 bases aligning to TRBD1. This CDR3 has 15 residues. Germline V gene sequence: CDR1 DFQATT, CDR2 SNEGSKA (reference sequence). J lost 3 bases, V lost 0 bases, and 6 bases had no gene match. CDR3 DNA sequence: TGCAGTGCTAGAGATTATCAGGGGGCGCACACTGAAGCTTTCTTT. Protein product: CSARDYQGAHTEAFF.

The chain carries TRBV5-4 and TRBJ2-1; 14 bases map to TRBD2. Germline CDR1 is SGHNT and CDR2 is YYREEE (reference sequence). The CDR3 spans 16 residues. Germline trimming cut 0 bases from V and 8 bases from J; bases unmatched to any gene: 4. The CDR3 here is CASSLGTSGRIDEQFF. The CDR3 DNA is TGTGCCAGCAGCTTGGGGACTAGCGGGAGGATCGATGAGCAGTTCTTC.

The chain carries TRBV20-1 and TRBJ1-1; D is perhaps TRBD1 (5 bases). Between the trimmed V and J ends, which lost 5 bases and 2 bases, there was a span of 12 bases. Germline CDR1 DFQATT, CDR2 SNEGSKA (reference sequence). The CDR3 sequence is 13 residues long. CDR3 DNA sequence: TGCAGTGCTCGTGGGGCAACTAACACTGAAGCTTTCTTT. It specifies CSARGATNTEAFF.

CDR3 nucleotide sequence: TGCAGTGCTAGAGATATGGGCAGGGGGAGATATAACTATGGCTACACCTTC. Its translation is CSARDMGRGRYNYGYTF. This sequence joins TRBV20-1 and TRBJ1-2; 7 bases are shared with TRBD1. CDR1 and CDR2 from the germline V gene are DFQATT and SNEGSKA (reference sequence). With V trimmed by 0 bases and J by 1 base, 11 bases remained unmatched. CDR3 length: 17 amino acids.

This clonotype was detected many times. The J gene is TRBJ2-7, the V gene TRBV6-1; D is uncertain. Trimming took off 1 base at V and 3 bases at J, with 7 bases between the two ends. CDR1 MNHNS and CDR2 SASEGT come from the germline V gene. This CDR3 has 13 residues. The CDR3 DNA is TGTGCCAGCAGTGAAGAACACAGCTACGAGCAGTACTTC. The encoded protein is CASSEEHSYEQYF.

There are a few counts of this clonotype. V usage is TRBV7-2 and J usage is TRBJ1-6; possible D gene TRBD1, 6 bases. Germline lookup yields CDR1 SGHTA and CDR2 FQGNSA. The CDR3 is 18 amino acids. V was clipped by 4 bases and J by 1 base, with 17 bases between them. The CDR3 DNA sequence: TGTGCCAGCAGCTCAGGGAGGGGCAGGGGATCCTATAATTCACCCCTCCACTTT. Residues: CASSSGRGRGSYNSPLHF.

This clonotype was detected ten times or more. V and J are TRBV20-1 and TRBJ1-1; D gene uncertain. The ends were cut back, 5 bases at V and 1 base at J, with 8 bases in the middle. Germline CDR1 and CDR2: DFQATT and SNEGSKA (reference sequence). The CDR3 is 12 amino acids. The CDR3 DNA follows: TGCAGTGCTGTCGGAGAGAACACTGAAGCTTTCTTT. Encoded protein: CSAVGENTEAFF.

This clonotype was recorded many times. The rearrangement uses TRBV3-1 and TRBJ1-1; TRBD1 is a possible D gene (6 bases). The CDR3 is made up of 12 amino acids. The V end lost 4 bases, the J end lost 8 bases, and 11 bases lay between the germline ends. Per the germline V gene, CDR1 is LGHDT and CDR2 is YNNKEL (reference sequence). The CDR3 DNA sequence: TGTGCCAGCAGCCTTAGGACAGAAGAAGCTTTCTTT. Its translation is CASSLRTEEAFF.

Only a few counts were recorded for this clonotype. The V call is TRBV9, the J call TRBJ1-5; 8 bases align to TRBD1. Germline lookup yields CDR1 SGDLS and CDR2 YYNGEE. This CDR3 spans 15 amino acids. V lost 4 bases and J lost 2; bases outside the gene matches: 5. CDR3: CASSRGQGGNQPQHF. The CDR3 DNA reads TGTGCCAGCAGCCGCGGACAGGGAGGCAATCAGCCCCAGCATTTT. Variable domain in full (rest from reference TRBV9 and TRBJ1-5): DSGVTQTPKHLITATGQRVTLRCSPRSGDLSVYWYQQSLDQGLQFLIQYYNGEERAKGNILERFSAQQFPDLHSELNLSSLELGDSALYFCASSRGQGGNQPQHFGDGTRLSIL.

A few counts support this clonotype. The CDR3 loop reads CSVEGGEKREHEQFF. CDR3 nucleotide sequence: TGCAGCGTTGAAGGGGGGGAAAAGCGGGAGCATGAGCAGTTCTTC. The rearrangement links TRBV29-1 to TRBJ2-1; 8 bases are shared with TRBD2. This CDR3 has 15 amino acids. V dropped 1 base and J dropped 8; count of bases not matched to a gene: 10. The germline gives CDR1 SQVTM, CDR2 ANQGSEA.

This clonotype has a count of ten or more. The rearrangement joins TRBV27 to TRBJ2-1; a possible D gene is TRBD1 (5 bases). The CDR3 totals 15 residues. The V end lost 2 bases, the J end lost 1 base, and 9 bases lay between the germline ends. The germline CDR1 and CDR2 sequences are MNHEY and SMNVEV (reference sequence). In DNA, the CDR3 is TGTGCCAGCAGTTTAACAGGTATTTCCTACAATGAGCAGTTCTTC. Protein: CASSLTGISYNEQFF.

The table lists this clonotype with a few counts. V gene TRBV6-2 or TRBV6-3 combines with J gene TRBJ2-1; 7 nucleotides agree with TRBD2. V gave up 6 bases and J gave up 5 bases; unmatched junction bases: 10. The germline V gene has CDR1 MNHEY and CDR2 SVGEGT. The CDR3 loop spans 15 amino acids. The CDR3 is CASSPGLEINNEQFF. CDR3 nucleotide sequence: TGTGCCAGCAGCCCCGGACTAGAGATAAACAATGAGCAGTTCTTC.

The sample holds many counts of this clonotype. The chain uses TRBV29-1 and TRBJ2-3, with 8 nucleotides matching TRBD2. J gave up 6 bases and V 8 bases, and 10 bases lay outside the gene matches. The CDR3 is 13 residues long. Germline CDR1 SQVTM, CDR2 ANQGSEA. The CDR3 loop reads CSTGLGEVDTQYF. The CDR3 nucleotides read TGCAGCACGGGACTAGGAGAAGTGGATACGCAGTATTTT.

This clonotype has at least ten counts. V usage is TRBV6-5 and J usage is TRBJ2-1; TRBD2 matches 11 bases. This CDR3 has 15 amino acids. Germline CDR1 MNHEY, CDR2 SVGAGI. Losses at the gene ends were 5 bases for V and 4 bases for J; bases not matched to a gene: 4. CDR3 in DNA: TGTGCCAGCAGTCCGACTAGCGGGACTTACAATGAGCAGTTCTTC. Translation: CASSPTSGTYNEQFF.

Only a few counts were recorded for this clonotype. J is TRBJ2-5 and V is TRBV6-1, with D possibly matching TRBD1 (6 bases). The germline V gene encodes CDR1 MNHNS and CDR2 SASEGT. This CDR3 is built from 15 residues. V shed 6 bases and J shed 2 bases, with 16 bases lying between them. The CDR3 DNA reads as TGTGCCAGCAGCCCACAGGGCTTACAACAAGAGACCCAGTACTTC. Encoded protein: CASSPQGLQQETQYF.

The chain couples TRBV10-3 to TRBJ1-3; the match to TRBD1 covers 7 bases. Losses at the gene ends were 6 bases for V and 1 base for J; bases not matched to a gene: 6. The CDR3 runs to 15 residues. Germline V gives CDR1 ENHRY, CDR2 SYGVKD. CDR3 DNA: TGTGCCATCAGCTCCGGACAGGTTTCTGGAAACACCATATATTTT. It yields the protein CAISSGQVSGNTIYF.

This clonotype was observed many times. In nucleotides, the CDR3 is TGCGCCAGCAGCTGGAGGGCCGGGACAGGGAACACCGGGGAGCTGTTTTTT. This codes for CASSWRAGTGNTGELFF. V gene TRBV5-1 combines with J gene TRBJ2-2, with 8 bases aligning to TRBD1. This CDR3 has 17 residues. Per germline, CDR1 SGHRS and CDR2 YFSETQ. Trimming removed 3 bases from V and 1 base from J; junction bases left unmatched: 8.

This clonotype was recorded many times. The chain has TRBV6-1 and TRBJ1-3; D may be TRBD1 (6 bases). Germline CDR1 is MNHNS and CDR2 is SASEGT. The germline V and J ends were trimmed by 8 bases and 4 bases, with 15 bases remaining between them. This CDR3 has 14 residues. The CDR3 protein is CASLRGGAGNTIYF. CDR3 sequence (DNA): TGTGCCAGCTTGCGAGGGGGAGCCGGAAACACCATATATTTT.

Only a few counts were recorded for this clonotype. This chain links TRBV7-2 with TRBJ2-7; maybe TRBD2 (7 bases). The CDR3 is 16 residues long. The germline gives CDR1 SGHTA, CDR2 FQGNSA. Trimming stripped 3 bases from V and 1 base from J, with 16 bases between. The CDR3 loop is CASSFPGGARSYEQYF. In DNA, the CDR3 is TGTGCCAGCAGCTTCCCTGGGGGGGCGCGATCCTACGAGCAGTACTTC. Complete variable domain (other parts from reference TRBV7-2 and TRBJ2-7): GAGVSQSPSNKVTEKGKDVELRCDPISGHTALYWYRQSLGQGLEFLIYFQGNSAPDKSGLPSDRFSAERTGGSVSTLTIQRTQQEDSAVYLCASSFPGGARSYEQYFGPGTRLTVT.

The chain employs TRBV2 and TRBJ2-4; 10 bases are a match to TRBD2. Per germline, CDR1 SNHLY and CDR2 FYNNEI. The trim removed 5 bases at V and 6 bases at J, leaving 4 bases unmatched. CDR3 length equals 14 residues. This chain's CDR3 is CASSSGRALNIQYF. DNA for the CDR3: TGTGCCAGCAGTAGCGGGAGGGCCTTAAACATTCAGTACTTC.

Only a few counts were recorded for this clonotype. The chain has TRBV25-1 and TRBJ2-7; D is ambiguous. There are 11 residues in the CDR3. The V gene's germline CDR1 is MGHDK and CDR2 SYGVNS. V was clipped by 4 bases and J by 4 bases, with 5 bases between them. DNA of the CDR3: TGTGCCAGCAGTGTCGGATACGAGCAGTACTTC. Its protein is CASSVGYEQYF.

The chain recombines TRBV6-5 with TRBJ1-5, with D uncertain. This CDR3 contains 15 residues. Looked up from germline, CDR1 is MNHEY and CDR2 is SVGAGI. V was trimmed by 0 bases and J by 3 bases, leaving 9 bases between them. The CDR3 DNA reads as TGTGCCAGCAGTTACTCGAGGGAAATCAATCAGCCCCAGCATTTT. It translates to CASSYSREINQPQHF.

The gene calls are TRBV3-1 and TRBJ2-1; the match to TRBD2 covers 7 bases. The length of the CDR3 is 15 residues. The germline V gene has CDR1 LGHDT and CDR2 YNNKEL (reference sequence). After removal of 6 bases from V and 3 bases from J, the junction contained 8 bases not matched to a gene. The DNA for the CDR3 is TGTGCCAGCAGGAAACGGGGGGATAGCTACAATGAGCAGTTCTTC. Its protein is CASRKRGDSYNEQFF.

There are a few counts of this clonotype. The J gene is TRBJ2-1, the V gene TRBV6-5, with D unresolved. CDR3 length: 14 amino acids. The V end was cut by 6 bases, the J end by 9 bases, with 18 bases between. CDR1 and CDR2 (germline): MNHEY, SVGAGI. The CDR3 DNA sequence: TGTGCCAGCAGCCATAGGTCCGCTTTCGGTGAGCAGTTCTTC. Protein: CASSHRSAFGEQFF.

The rearrangement joins TRBV6-2 or TRBV6-3 to TRBJ2-3; D is uncertain. Germline V gene lookup returns CDR1 MNHEY and CDR2 SVGEGT. Trimming shortened V by 2 bases and J by 0 bases, and 3 bases separated the two germline ends. CDR3 length equals 13 residues. CDR3 in amino acids: CASSYRSTDTQYF. The CDR3, as DNA: TGTGCCAGCAGTTACAGGAGCACAGATACGCAGTATTTT.

The table lists this clonotype with many counts. V and J are TRBV7-9 and TRBJ2-1; perhaps TRBD2 as D (6 bases). Per germline, CDR1 SEHNR and CDR2 FQNEAQ (reference sequence). This CDR3 spans 14 amino acids. V lost 1 base, J lost 6 bases, and 10 bases lay in between. CDR3 in amino acids: CASSLEGTGNEQFF. CDR3 nucleotides: TGTGCCAGCAGCTTAGAGGGGACTGGCAATGAGCAGTTCTTC.